Below are 18 T cell receptor beta chains sequenced from a single sample in a study of regulatory T cells in long-lasting Graves disease. Construction of the TCR beta libraries employed iRepertoire HTBI primers in conjunction with Arm-PCR of CDR3 regions. In TCRdb, the multiplex PCR reads were re-called with MiXCR into one record per CDR3 protein. This sample carries about 540,000 distinct CDR3 sequences, approximately 15% of them seen once, and the ten largest clones take approximately 9.3%. Time point noted: newly diagnosed GD, antithyroid drugs for less than 3 months. From RNA extracted from PBMCs, the TCR library was made. The sample was also reused in another study, on T cells in Graves' hyperthyroidism and ophthalmopathy.

Sequenced here: peripheral blood mononuclear cells (PBMCs), sampled at new diagnosis, from a patient treated with antithyroid drugs. Source of these receptors: a man younger than 40 with Graves disease.

This clonotype has at least ten counts. The chain couples TRBV28 to TRBJ2-3, with 7 bases that match TRBD2. The CDR3 is 14 residues long. Per germline, CDR1 MDHEN and CDR2 SYDVKM. Trimming cost V 7 bases and J 2 bases; bases outside gene matches: 6. The chain's CDR3 is CASTSSGSTDTQYF. Written as DNA, the CDR3 is TGTGCCAGCACCTCTAGCGGTTCCACAGATACGCAGTATTTT.

The J gene is TRBJ2-3, the V gene TRBV29-1; TRBD2 is a possible D gene (5 bases). V shed 4 bases and J shed 3 bases, with 14 bases lying between them. CDR3 length: 14 amino acids. Germline V gene lookup returns CDR1 SQVTM and CDR2 ANQGSEA. This CDR3 reads CSVVKWERTDTQYF. The CDR3 coding sequence is TGCAGCGTTGTTAAGTGGGAGAGAACAGATACGCAGTATTTT.

This clonotype was counted ten times or more. This rearrangement joins TRBV12-3 or TRBV12-4 to TRBJ1-1, with 7 positions matching TRBD1. Trimming cost V 8 bases and J 4 bases; bases outside gene matches: 13. The CDR3 has 15 residues. CDR3 in DNA: TGTGCCAGCGGAATAGGGGCAGGGGGGGGCACTGAAGCTTTCTTT. It codes for CASGIGAGGGTEAFF.

This chain uses TRBV18 with TRBJ2-2; the D gene is possibly TRBD2 (6 bases). The CDR3 has 15 residues. Germline CDR1 KGHSH, CDR2 LQKENI. The germline V and J ends were trimmed by 1 base and 4 bases, with 10 bases remaining between them. The CDR3 sequence: CASSPRGVGTGELFF. The CDR3, as DNA: TGTGCCAGCTCACCACGCGGGGTTGGCACCGGGGAGCTGTTTTTT. The whole variable domain, filled in from reference TRBV18 and TRBJ2-2, reads NAGVMQNPRHLVRRRGQEARLRCSPMKGHSHVYWYRQLPEEGLKFMVYLQKENIIDESGMPKERFSAEFPKEGPSILRIQQVVRGDSAAYFCASSPRGVGTGELFFGEGSRLTVL.

This clonotype has only a few counts. The V call is TRBV6-1, the J call TRBJ2-5, with D perhaps matching TRBD1 (7 bases). Per germline, CDR1 MNHNS and CDR2 SASEGT. The CDR3 has 13 residues. Deletions cut 10 bases from V and 2 bases from J, with 14 bases between. The CDR3 nucleotides are TGTGCCACCGCGGGACAGCCTCAAGAGACCCAGTACTTC. Translating gives CATAGQPQETQYF.

A few counts support this clonotype. A read error may produce the germline difference seen at one junction end. The chain couples TRBV6-2 or TRBV6-3 to TRBJ2-1; the D gene is possibly TRBD2 (5 bases). CDR1 MNHEY and CDR2 SVGEGT come from the germline V gene. The CDR3 has 17 amino acids. Written as DNA, the CDR3 is TGTGCCAGCATGGGAGAATCAAAACCGTTTTCCTACAATGAGCACTTCTTC. It encodes CASMGESKPFSYNEHFF.

The table lists this clonotype with a few counts. The chain combines TRBV10-3 with TRBJ2-7; the D gene is possibly TRBD1 (7 bases). The germline V gene encodes CDR1 ENHRY and CDR2 SYGVKD. The CDR3 runs to 14 residues. Trimming pared 5 bases from V and 5 bases from J, leaving 16 bases between. The CDR3 loop is CAISPRTGGNEQYF. The CDR3 DNA reads TGTGCCATCAGTCCCCGGACAGGAGGGAACGAGCAGTACTTC.

In this sample, this clonotype turned up many times. The chain joins TRBV12-3 or TRBV12-4 to TRBJ2-2; the D gene is possibly TRBD2 (6 bases). CDR3 length equals 13 residues. The V end was cut by 3 bases, the J end by 6 bases, with 8 bases between. The CDR3 coding sequence is TGTGCCAGCAGTTTCCGACTAGCCGGGGAGCTGTTTTTT. This gives the protein CASSFRLAGELFF.

V is TRBV19 and J is TRBJ1-6, with 8 bases lining up with TRBD1. The V gene end was trimmed by 10 bases and the J gene end by 7 bases; junction bases not matched to a gene: 6. Germline assignment: CDR1 LNHDA and CDR2 SQIVND (reference sequence). CDR3 size: 13 residues. The CDR3 nucleotides are TGTGCCACCGGGGACAGGAGGAATTCACCCCTCCACTTT. This codes for CATGDRRNSPLHF. The full variable domain, its missing parts supplied by reference TRBV19 and TRBJ1-6, is DGGITQSPKYLFRKEGQNVTLSCEQNLNHDAMYWYRQDPGQGLRLIYYSQIVNDFQKGDIAEGYSVSREKKESFPLTVTSAQKNPTAFYLCATGDRRNSPLHFGNGTRLTVT.

This clonotype was picked up one time. This sequence joins TRBV7-3 and TRBJ2-5; weak D call: TRBD1 (5 bases). V was cut by 4 bases and J by 2 bases, with 8 bases left in between. CDR1 SGHTA and CDR2 FQGTGA come from the germline V gene. The CDR3 loop spans 13 amino acids. The CDR3: CASSSRVQETQYF. CDR3 DNA sequence: TGTGCCAGCAGCTCCAGGGTGCAAGAGACCCAGTACTTC.

Ten or more counts support this clonotype. The chain is built from TRBV30 and TRBJ2-5; D is ambiguous. Germline values: CDR1 GTSNPN, CDR2 SVGIG (reference sequence). V shed 8 bases and J shed 1 base, with 14 bases lying between them. The CDR3 sequence is 13 residues long. This CDR3 reads CAGAGQTQETQYF. DNA of the CDR3: TGTGCCGGCGCCGGGCAGACCCAAGAGACCCAGTACTTC.

Ten or more counts support this clonotype. The chain employs TRBV16 and TRBJ1-1; D not certain. Looked up from germline, CDR1 is KGHSY and CDR2 is FQNENV. The CDR3 has 14 amino acids. V was trimmed by 0 bases and J by 1 base, leaving 6 bases between them. CDR3 loop: CASSQSAGNTEAFF. CDR3 sequence (DNA): TGTGCCAGCAGCCAATCGGCAGGGAACACTGAAGCTTTCTTT.

This clonotype was recorded at least ten times. The rearrangement links TRBV11-3 to TRBJ2-1, with D tentatively TRBD1 (6 bases). In germline, CDR1 is SGHNT, CDR2 YENEEA. V shed 2 bases and J shed 0 bases, with 8 bases lying between them. This CDR3 contains 15 residues. The CDR3 sequence: CASSLNRDSYNEQFF. The DNA of the CDR3 is TGTGCCAGCAGCTTAAACAGGGACTCCTACAATGAGCAGTTCTTC.

The CDR3 DNA is TGTGCCAGCACGGACGGGACTAGGTCCCACAATGAGCAGTTCTTC. Translated, it gives CASTDGTRSHNEQFF. The chain links TRBV25-1 to TRBJ2-1, with 8 nucleotides matching TRBD2. V lost 7 bases to trimming and J lost 5 bases; unmatched junction nucleotides: 10. CDR1 and CDR2 from the germline V gene are MGHDK and SYGVNS. The CDR3 contains 15 residues.

This clonotype appeared many times. The genes are TRBV12-3 or TRBV12-4 and TRBJ2-3, with 14 positions matching TRBD2. Trimming cost V 6 bases and J 9 bases; bases outside gene matches: 5. The CDR3 runs 14 residues. Here the CDR3 DNA reads TGTGCCAGCAGCCCCGGACTAGCGGGAGGCACGCAGTATTTT. Encoded protein: CASSPGLAGGTQYF.

This clonotype was counted ten times or more. The chain is built from TRBV20-1 and TRBJ1-1; D unresolved. The V end lost 5 bases, the J end lost 1 base, and 17 bases lay between the germline ends. CDR3 length equals 15 residues. CDR1 is DFQATT and CDR2 is SNEGSKA in the germline V gene (reference sequence). The CDR3 region is CSAPKGKLPNTEAFF. The CDR3 DNA follows: TGCAGTGCTCCTAAGGGAAAACTCCCGAACACTGAAGCTTTCTTT.

This clonotype was detected many times. The gene calls are TRBV20-1 and TRBJ1-4, with 10 bases that match TRBD1. This CDR3 contains 13 residues. Unmatched junction bases numbered 5, after V lost 5 bases and J lost 8 bases. Germline CDR1 reads DFQATT; CDR2 reads SNEGSKA (reference sequence). The CDR3 DNA is TGCAGTGCTGTGGGACAGGGGTACGAAAAACTGTTTTTT. It yields the protein CSAVGQGYEKLFF.

About this clonotype itself: It differs at one base from a far larger clone, so likely a read error. This CDR3 reads CASSFGPATDTQYF. CDR3 DNA sequence: TGTGCCAGCAGCTTTGGGCCCGCCACAGATACGCAGTATTTT. This chain links TRBV11-2 with TRBJ2-3; D is unresolved. The V end lost 3 bases, the J end lost 2 bases, and 9 bases lay between the germline ends. The CDR3 extends over 14 amino acids. Germline V gives CDR1 SGHAT, CDR2 FQNNGV. The entire variable domain, with the rest obtained from reference TRBV11-2 and TRBJ2-3, is as follows: EAGVAQSPRYKIIEKRQSVAFWCNPISGHATLYWYQQILGQGPKLLIQFQNNGVVDDSQLPKDRFSAERLKGVDSTLKIQPAKLEDSAVYLCASSFGPATDTQYFGPGTRLTVL.